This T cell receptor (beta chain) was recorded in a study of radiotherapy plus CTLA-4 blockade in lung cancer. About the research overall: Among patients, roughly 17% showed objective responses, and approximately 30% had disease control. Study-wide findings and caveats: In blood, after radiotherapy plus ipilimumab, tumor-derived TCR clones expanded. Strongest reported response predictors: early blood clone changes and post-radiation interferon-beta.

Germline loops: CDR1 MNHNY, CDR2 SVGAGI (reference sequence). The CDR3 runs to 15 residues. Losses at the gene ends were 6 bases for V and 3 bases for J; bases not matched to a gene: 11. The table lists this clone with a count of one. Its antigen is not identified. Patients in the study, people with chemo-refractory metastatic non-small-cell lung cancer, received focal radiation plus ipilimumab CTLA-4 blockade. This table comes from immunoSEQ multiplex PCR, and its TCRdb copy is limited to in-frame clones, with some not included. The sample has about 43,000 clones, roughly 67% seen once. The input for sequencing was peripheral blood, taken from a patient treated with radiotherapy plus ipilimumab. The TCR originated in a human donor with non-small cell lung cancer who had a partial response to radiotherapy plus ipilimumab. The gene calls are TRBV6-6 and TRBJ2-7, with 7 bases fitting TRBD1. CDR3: CASRDQGVPGYEQYF. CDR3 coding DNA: TGTGCCAGCAGAGATCAGGGGGTCCCGGGCTACGAGCAGTACTTC.